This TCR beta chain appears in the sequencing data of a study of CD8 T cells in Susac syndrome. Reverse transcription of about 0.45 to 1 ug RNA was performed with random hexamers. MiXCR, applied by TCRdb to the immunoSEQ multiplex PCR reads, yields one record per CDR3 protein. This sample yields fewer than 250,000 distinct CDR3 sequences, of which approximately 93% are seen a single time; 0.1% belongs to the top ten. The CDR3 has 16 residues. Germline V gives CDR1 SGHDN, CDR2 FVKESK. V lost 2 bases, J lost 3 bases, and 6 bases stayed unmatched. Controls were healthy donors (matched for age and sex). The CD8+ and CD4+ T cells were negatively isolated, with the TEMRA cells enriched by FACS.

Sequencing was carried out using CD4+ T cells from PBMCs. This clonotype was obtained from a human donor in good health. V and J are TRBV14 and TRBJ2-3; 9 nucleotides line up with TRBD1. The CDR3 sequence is CASSQNTGGMTDTQYF. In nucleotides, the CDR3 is TGTGCCAGCAGCCAAAATACAGGGGGCATGACAGATACGCAGTATTTT.